This TCR beta chain was obtained from a study of blood T cell repertoires in COVID-19. Study-level background: Samples representing acute and convalescent COVID-19 were sourced from the United States, Italy and Spain. From T cells, B-cell-depleted T cells, or PBMCs came the material, which was cDNA or gDNA.

In the authors' methods: How many nucleated cells were present was estimated from reference gene primer amplification. Method: immunoSEQ multiplex PCR; TCRdb's copy keeps in-frame clones and lacks some. The V and J calls and the clone size are those of that table, but D and trimming were determined from the DNA. The sample shows about 200,000 clones, 88% of them seen only once. The clonotype originates from a woman in her thirties or forties who had recovered from COVID-19. The sequenced sample consisted of peripheral blood.

CDR3 sequence reads: CASSLDTFATNEKLFF. The CDR3, as DNA: TGCGCCAGCAGCTTGGACACGTTTGCAACTAATGAAAAACTGTTTTTT. V is TRBV5-1 and J is TRBJ1-4; unclear D gene. V was cut by 0 bases and J by 0 bases, with 9 bases left in between. The CDR3 runs to 16 residues. Germline CDR1 reads SGHRS; CDR2 reads YFSETQ. The whole variable domain, filled in from reference TRBV5-1 and TRBJ1-4, reads KAGVTQTPRYLIKTRGQQVTLSCSPISGHRSVSWYQQTPGQGLQFLFEYFSETQRNKGNFPGRFSGRQFSNSRSEMNVSTLELGDSALYLCASSLDTFATNEKLFFGSGTQLSVL.